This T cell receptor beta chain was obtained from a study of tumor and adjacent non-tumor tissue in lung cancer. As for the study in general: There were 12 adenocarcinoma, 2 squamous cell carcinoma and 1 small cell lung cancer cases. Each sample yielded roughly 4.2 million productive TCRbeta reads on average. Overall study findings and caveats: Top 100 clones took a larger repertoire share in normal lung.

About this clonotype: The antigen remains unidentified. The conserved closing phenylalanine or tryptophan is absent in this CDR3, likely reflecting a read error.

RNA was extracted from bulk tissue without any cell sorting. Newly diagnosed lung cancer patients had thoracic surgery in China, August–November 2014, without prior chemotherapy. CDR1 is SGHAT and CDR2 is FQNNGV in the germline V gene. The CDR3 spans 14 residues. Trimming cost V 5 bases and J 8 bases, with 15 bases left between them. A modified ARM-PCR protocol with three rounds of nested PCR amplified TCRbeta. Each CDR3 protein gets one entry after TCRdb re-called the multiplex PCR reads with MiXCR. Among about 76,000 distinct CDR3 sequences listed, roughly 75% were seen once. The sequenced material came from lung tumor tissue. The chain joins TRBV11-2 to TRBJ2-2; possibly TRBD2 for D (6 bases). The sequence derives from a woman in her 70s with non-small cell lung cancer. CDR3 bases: TGTGCCAGCAGCCCGTTAGCGGTAGGTGGGGAGCTGTTTTTA. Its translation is CASSPLAVGGELFL.